The present TCR beta chain was sequenced within a study of T cells in Graves' hyperthyroidism and ophthalmopathy. Whole-study findings and limits: For ophthalmopathy, model prediction preceded onset by a median 6.5 months. Most thyroid-expanded clonotypes above 0.001 were also found in blood.

Among ophthalmopathy patients, the Clinical Activity Score reached at least 3, the NOSPECS grade reached at least 4, and duration remained under 3 months. Clinical symptoms, serum thyroxine and TRAb, thyroid ultrasound and orbital computed tomography together formed the diagnostic basis. Amplification of TCR beta CDR3 regions used RNA as the template. HTBI primers were the set used in a first-round RT-PCR of the TCR CDR3. TCRdb reprocessed the multiplex PCR reads via MiXCR and lists one record per CDR3 protein. The table shows under 600,000 distinct CDR3 sequences, with 16% occurring only once. With respect to this clonotype: Its target is unknown.

Germline CDR1 reads ENHRY; CDR2 reads SYGVKD. V was shortened by 5 bases and J by 2 bases, with 12 bases between the two germline ends. The CDR3 is 14 amino acids. Sequencing input: blood. The receptor was derived from a middle-aged woman with Graves' ophthalmopathy. The chain employs TRBV10-3 and TRBJ2-5; possible D gene TRBD2, 5 bases. CDR3 nucleotide sequence: TGTGCCATCAGTTCCTTTGGGAGACAAGAGACCCAGTACTTC. This codes for CAISSFGRQETQYF.